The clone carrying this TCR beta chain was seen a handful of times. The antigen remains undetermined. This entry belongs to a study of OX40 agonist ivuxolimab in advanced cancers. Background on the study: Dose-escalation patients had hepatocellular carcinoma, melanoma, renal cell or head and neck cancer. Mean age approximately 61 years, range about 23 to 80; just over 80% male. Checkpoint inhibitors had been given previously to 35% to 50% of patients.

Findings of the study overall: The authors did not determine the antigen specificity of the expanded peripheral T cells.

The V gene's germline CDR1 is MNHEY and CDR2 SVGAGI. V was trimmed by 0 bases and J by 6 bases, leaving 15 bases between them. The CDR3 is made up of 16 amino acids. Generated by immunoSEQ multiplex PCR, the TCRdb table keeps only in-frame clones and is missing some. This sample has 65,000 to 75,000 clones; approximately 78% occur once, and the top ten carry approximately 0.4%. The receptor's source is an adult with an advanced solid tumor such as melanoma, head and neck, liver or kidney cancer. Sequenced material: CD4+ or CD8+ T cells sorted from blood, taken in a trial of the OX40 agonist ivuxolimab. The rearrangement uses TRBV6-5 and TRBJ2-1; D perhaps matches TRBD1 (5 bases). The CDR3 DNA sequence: TGTGCCAGCAGTTACTCGAGAAGGGGTTTGGTCAATGAGCAGTTCTTC. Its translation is CASSYSRRGLVNEQFF.